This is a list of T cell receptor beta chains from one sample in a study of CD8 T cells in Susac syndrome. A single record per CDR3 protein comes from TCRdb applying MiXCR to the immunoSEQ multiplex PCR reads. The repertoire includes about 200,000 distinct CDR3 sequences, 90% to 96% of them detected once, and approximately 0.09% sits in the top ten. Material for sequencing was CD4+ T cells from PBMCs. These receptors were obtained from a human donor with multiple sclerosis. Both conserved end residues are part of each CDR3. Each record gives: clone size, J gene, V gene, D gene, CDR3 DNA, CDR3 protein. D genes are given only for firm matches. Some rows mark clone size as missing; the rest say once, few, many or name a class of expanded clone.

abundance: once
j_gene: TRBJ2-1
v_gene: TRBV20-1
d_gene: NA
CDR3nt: TGCAGTGTCCGGGACACCTCCTACAATGAGCAGTTCTTC
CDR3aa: CSVRDTSYNEQFF

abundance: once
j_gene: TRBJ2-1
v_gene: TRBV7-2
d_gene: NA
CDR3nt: TGTGCCAGCAGCCATCCGGCGAATGAGCAGTTCTTC
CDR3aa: CASSHPANEQFF

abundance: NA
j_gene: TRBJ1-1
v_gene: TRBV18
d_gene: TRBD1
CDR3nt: TGTGCCAGCTCACCACTAGCCGGACAGGGAAAAGACACTGAAGCTTTCTTT
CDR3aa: CASSPLAGQGKDTEAFF

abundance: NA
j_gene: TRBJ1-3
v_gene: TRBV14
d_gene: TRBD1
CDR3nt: TGTGCCAGCAGCCAAGTAGGGGGCCCCGCGGCTGGAAACACCATATATTTT
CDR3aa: CASSQVGGPAAGNTIYF

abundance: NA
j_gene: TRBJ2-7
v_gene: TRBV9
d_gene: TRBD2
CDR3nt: TGTGCCAGCAGCGCATCTAGCGGGGCCTGGTCCGAGCAGTACTTC
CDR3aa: CASSASSGAWSEQYF

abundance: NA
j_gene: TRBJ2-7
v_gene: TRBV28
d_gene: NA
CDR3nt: TGTGCCAGCAGTCTAGGGGGAGGCCCCTACGAGCAGTACTTC
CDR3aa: CASSLGGGPYEQYF

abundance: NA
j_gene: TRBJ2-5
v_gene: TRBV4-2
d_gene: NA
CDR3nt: TGTGCCAGCAGCCAAGATTCCTCCCACCAAGAGACCCAGTACTTC
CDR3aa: CASSQDSSHQETQYF

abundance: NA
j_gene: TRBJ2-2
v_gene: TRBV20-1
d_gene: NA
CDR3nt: TGCAGTGCTTCGGTGGTCGGGGAGCTGTTTTTT
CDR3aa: CSASVVGELFF

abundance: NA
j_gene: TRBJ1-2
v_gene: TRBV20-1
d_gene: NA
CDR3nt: TGCAGTGGGATCCGCTATGGCTACACCTTC
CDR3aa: CSGIRYGYTF

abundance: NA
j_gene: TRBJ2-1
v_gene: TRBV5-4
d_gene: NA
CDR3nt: TGTGCCAGCAGCTTGGCCAGTTCGGCGGGGCTTCGGGTCTTC
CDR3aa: CASSLASSAGLRVF

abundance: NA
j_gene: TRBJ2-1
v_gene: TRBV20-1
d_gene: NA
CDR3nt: TGCAGTGCTAGAGATGCGAGGAGCTCCTACAATGAGCAGTTCTTC
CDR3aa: CSARDARSSYNEQFF

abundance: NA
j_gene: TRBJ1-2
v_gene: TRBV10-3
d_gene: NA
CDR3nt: TGTGCCATCAGTGTCGTAGACTATGGCTACACCTTC
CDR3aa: CAISVVDYGYTF

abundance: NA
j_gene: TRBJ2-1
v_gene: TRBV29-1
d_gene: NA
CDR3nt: TGCAGCGCTTGGTCCAATGAGCAGTTCTTC
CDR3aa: CSAWSNEQFF

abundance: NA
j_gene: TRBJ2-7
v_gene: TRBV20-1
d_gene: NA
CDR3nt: TGCAGTGCTAGAGATCCGTCTTACGAGCAGTACTTC
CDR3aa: CSARDPSYEQYF

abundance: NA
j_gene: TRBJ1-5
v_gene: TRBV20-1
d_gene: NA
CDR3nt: TGCAGTGCCATCAGGGTATGGAATCAGCCCCAGCATTTT
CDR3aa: CSAIRVWNQPQHF

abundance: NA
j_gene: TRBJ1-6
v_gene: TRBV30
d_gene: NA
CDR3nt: TGTGCCTGGAGTGAACGGGGCCATTCACCCCTCCACTTT
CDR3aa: CAWSERGHSPLHF

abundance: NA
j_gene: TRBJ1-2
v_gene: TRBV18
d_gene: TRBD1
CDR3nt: TGTGCCAGCTCACCGCCCTACAGGGGACCGCGGTATGGCTACACCTTC
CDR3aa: CASSPPYRGPRYGYTF

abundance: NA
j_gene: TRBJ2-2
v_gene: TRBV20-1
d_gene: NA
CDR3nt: TGCAGTGCTAGAGCGCGGAACACCGGGGAGCTGTTTTTT
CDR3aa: CSARARNTGELFF

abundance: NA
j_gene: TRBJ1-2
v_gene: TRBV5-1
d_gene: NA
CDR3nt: TGCGCCAGCAGCCCGGACCTGGGGGACTATGGCTACACCTTC
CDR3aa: CASSPDLGDYGYTF

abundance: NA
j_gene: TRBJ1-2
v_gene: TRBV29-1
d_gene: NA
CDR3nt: TGCAGCGTTGGGGCAGGGGAGGGCTATGGCTACACCTTC
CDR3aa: CSVGAGEGYGYTF

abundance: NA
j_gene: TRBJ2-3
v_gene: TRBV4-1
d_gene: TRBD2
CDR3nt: TGCGCCAGCAGCCGCGGGGGGCTGACAGATACGCAGTATTTT
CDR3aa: CASSRGGLTDTQYF

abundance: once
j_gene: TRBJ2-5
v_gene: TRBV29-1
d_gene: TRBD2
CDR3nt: TGCAGCGTTGATAGGGCTAGCGGGGTCGAGACCCAGTACTTC
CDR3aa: CSVDRASGVETQYF

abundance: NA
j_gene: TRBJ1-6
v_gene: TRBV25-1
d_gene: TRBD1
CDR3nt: TGTGCCAGCACCCAGACAGGGGGAAATTCACCCCTCCACTTT
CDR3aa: CASTQTGGNSPLHF

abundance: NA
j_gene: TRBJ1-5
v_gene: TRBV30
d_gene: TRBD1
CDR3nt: TGTGCCTGGAGCCCCCTCAGGGGGCAGCCCCAGCATTTT
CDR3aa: CAWSPLRGQPQHF

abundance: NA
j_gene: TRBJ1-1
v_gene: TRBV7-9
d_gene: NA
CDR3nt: TGTGCCAGCAGGGGTATCACTGAAGCTTTCTTT
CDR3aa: CASRGITEAFF

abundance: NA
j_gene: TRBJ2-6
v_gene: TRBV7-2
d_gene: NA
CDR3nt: TGTGCCAGCAGTCCCGTTACCTCTGGGGCCAACGTCCTGACTTTC
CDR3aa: CASSPVTSGANVLTF

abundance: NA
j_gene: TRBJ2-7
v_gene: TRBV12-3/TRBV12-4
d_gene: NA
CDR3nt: TGTGCCAGCAGTTCCCGAGCGGGCACCTACGAGCAGTACTTC
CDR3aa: CASSSRAGTYEQYF

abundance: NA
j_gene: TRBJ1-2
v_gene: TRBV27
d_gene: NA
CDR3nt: TGTGCCAGCAGTAACCACAGGGACTTGGGGTATGGCTACACCTTC
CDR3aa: CASSNHRDLGYGYTF

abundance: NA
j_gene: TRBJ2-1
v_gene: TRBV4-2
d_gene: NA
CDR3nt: TGTGCCAGCAGCCAAGTTTCCAGCCTAGGTTACAATGAGCAGTTCTTC
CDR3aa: CASSQVSSLGYNEQFF

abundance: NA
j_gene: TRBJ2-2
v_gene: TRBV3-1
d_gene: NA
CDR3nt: TGTGCCAGCAGCCATCCGGGACTTTCCTCCGGGGAGCTGTTTTTT
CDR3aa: CASSHPGLSSGELFF

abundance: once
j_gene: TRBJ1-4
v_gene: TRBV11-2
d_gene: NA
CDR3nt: TGTGCCAGCAGCCCAGGACAGAATAATGAAAAACTGTTTTTT
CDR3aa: CASSPGQNNEKLFF

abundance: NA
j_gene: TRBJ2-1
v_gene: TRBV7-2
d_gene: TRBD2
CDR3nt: TGTGCCAGCAGACCGGACTCGGGGGGACCTGAGCAGTTCTTC
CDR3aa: CASRPDSGGPEQFF

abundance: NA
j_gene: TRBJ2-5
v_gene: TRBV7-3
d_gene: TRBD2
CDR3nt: TGTGCCAGCAGCTTAGGTAGCGGGGGGGTCGCTCAAGAGACCCAGTACTTC
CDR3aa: CASSLGSGGVAQETQYF

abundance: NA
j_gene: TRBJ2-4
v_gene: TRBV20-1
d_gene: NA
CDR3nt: TGCAGTGCTAGAGAACCGAACCGAGGCGGAAACATTCAGTACTTC
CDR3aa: CSAREPNRGGNIQYF

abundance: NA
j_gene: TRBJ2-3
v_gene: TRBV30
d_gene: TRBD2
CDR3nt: TGTGCCACTAAGCGGGGGGCTCTCACAGATACGCAGTATTTT
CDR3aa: CATKRGALTDTQYF

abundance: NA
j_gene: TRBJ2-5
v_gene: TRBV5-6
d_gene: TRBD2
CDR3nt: TGTGCCAGCAGCTTCCAGCGGGGGCTGTACCAAGAGACCCAGTACTTC
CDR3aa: CASSFQRGLYQETQYF

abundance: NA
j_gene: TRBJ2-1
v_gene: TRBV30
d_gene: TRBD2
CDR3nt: TGTGCCTGGAGTGTTGGGTCGGGACTAGTGGTACCTGAGCAGTTCTTC
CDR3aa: CAWSVGSGLVVPEQFF

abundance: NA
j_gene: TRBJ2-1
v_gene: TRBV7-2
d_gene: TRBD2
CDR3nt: TGTGCCAGCAGCCGGTTTAGCGGGGGGGGATTCTACAATGAGCAGTTCTTC
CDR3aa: CASSRFSGGGFYNEQFF

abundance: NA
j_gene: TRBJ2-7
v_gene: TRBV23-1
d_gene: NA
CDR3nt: TGCGCCAGTCGCTACGAGCAGTACTTC
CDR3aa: CASRYEQYF

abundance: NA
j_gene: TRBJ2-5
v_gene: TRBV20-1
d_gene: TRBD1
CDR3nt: TGCAGTGCGGCCGGACAGGGCGCGCAAGAGACCCAGTACTTC
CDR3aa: CSAAGQGAQETQYF

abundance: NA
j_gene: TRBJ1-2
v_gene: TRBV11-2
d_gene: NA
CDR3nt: TGTGCCAGCAGCTCCCTTCGGGGGAGAGACTATGGCTACACCTTC
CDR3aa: CASSSLRGRDYGYTF

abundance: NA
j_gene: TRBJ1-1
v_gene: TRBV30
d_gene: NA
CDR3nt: TGTGCCTGGATCCGATACCGGGGACACATCACTGAAGCTTTCTTT
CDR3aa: CAWIRYRGHITEAFF

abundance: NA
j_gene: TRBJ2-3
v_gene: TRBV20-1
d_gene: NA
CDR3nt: TGCAGTGCTAGAGATGGGAACTCCAACACGCAGTATTTT
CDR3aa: CSARDGNSNTQYF

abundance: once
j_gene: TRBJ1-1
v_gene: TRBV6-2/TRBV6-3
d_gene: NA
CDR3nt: TGTGCCAGCGAGCCGAAACGGGTCGGAGAAGCTTTCTTT
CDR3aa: CASEPKRVGEAFF

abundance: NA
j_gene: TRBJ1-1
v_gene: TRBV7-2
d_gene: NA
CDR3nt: TGTGCCAGCAGCTTATCTGGAGTGAACACTGAAGCTTTCTTT
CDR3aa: CASSLSGVNTEAFF